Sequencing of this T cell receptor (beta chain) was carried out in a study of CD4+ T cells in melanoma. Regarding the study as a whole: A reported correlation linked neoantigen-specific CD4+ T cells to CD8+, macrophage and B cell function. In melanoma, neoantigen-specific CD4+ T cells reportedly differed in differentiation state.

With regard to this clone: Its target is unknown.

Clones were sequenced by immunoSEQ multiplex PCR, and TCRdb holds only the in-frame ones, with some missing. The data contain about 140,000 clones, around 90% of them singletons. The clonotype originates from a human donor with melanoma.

CDR3 residues: CASSLGSAPNQPQHF. CDR3 DNA: TGTGCCAGCAGCTTAGGGTCAGCCCCGAATCAGCCCCAGCATTTT. The chain combines TRBV7-9 with TRBJ1-5; D is ambiguous. There are 15 residues in the CDR3. V was cut by 1 base and J by 4 bases, with 11 bases left in between. Germline assignment: CDR1 SEHNR and CDR2 FQNEAQ (reference sequence).